This T cell receptor beta chain was identified in a study of cytomegalovirus exposure and HLA in healthy donors. Study observations and caveats: Previously analyzed data showed that most TCR beta V segments were productive at a frequency of about 87% or about 30%.

PCR amplification relied on 60 Vbeta primers (plus 13 Jbeta primers). Per the study methods: As a later analysis found, there were tens of millions of unique TCR beta chains, of which roughly 11 million were shared. Sequencing was performed with immunoSEQ multiplex PCR; in TCRdb, only in-frame clones are kept and a portion is missing. The V and J calls and clone size were taken over from that table, and D and trimming were inferred from the DNA. The sample shows 160,000 or so clones, about 72% of them seen only once. For this clone: No antigen is known for it.

The TCR comes from a male donor in good health and CMV-seronegative. Material: PBMCs.

CDR3 sequence reads: CASVGGYFVTQYF. In DNA, the CDR3 is TGTGCCAGCGTTGGGGGGTACTTCGTGACCCAGTACTTC. This sequence joins TRBV28 and TRBJ2-5; D is perhaps TRBD2 (6 bases). V lost 8 bases and J lost 7, with 17 bases in between. Germline V CDR1 and CDR2: MDHEN, SYDVKM. CDR3 length: 13 residues.